This is a list of T cell receptor beta chains from one sample in a study of blood T cell repertoires in COVID-19. Clones were sequenced by immunoSEQ multiplex PCR, and TCRdb holds only the in-frame ones, with some missing. The sample consists of around 270,000 clones, about 86% of them appearing once. Input material: peripheral blood. Receptors originate from a man in his thirties or forties with active or convalescent COVID-19. Both conserved end residues are part of each CDR3. A D gene is named only where the DNA matches it firmly. For some rows the clone size is stated as once, few or many, or as a class when expanded; others skip it.

d_call	v_call	clone_size	j_call	cdr3_nt	cdr3_aa
TRBD2	TRBV7-8	-	TRBJ2-1	TGTGCCAGCAGCTCAAAGACTAGCGGGGGGCCGGGACCCTACAATGAGCAGTTCTTC	CASSSKTSGGPGPYNEQFF
-	TRBV6-5	-	TRBJ1-2	TGTGCCAGCAGTTACTCGCTATTAGAATTGAGCTATGGCTACACCTTC	CASSYSLLELSYGYTF
-	TRBV7-9	-	TRBJ1-2	TGTGCCAGCAGCCCCACGGGGGTGGATGGCTACACCTTC	CASSPTGVDGYTF
-	TRBV19	-	TRBJ1-2	TGTGCCAGCTACCCGACGACGGGTATTGGCTACACCTTC	CASYPTTGIGYTF
TRBD1	TRBV5-6	-	TRBJ1-2	TGTGCCAGCAGGGGGACAGGGGGCAGAGGCTACACCTTC	CASRGTGGRGYTF
-	TRBV6-5	-	TRBJ1-2	TGTGCCAGCAGCTCGACACGGACAGCTAACTATGGCTACACCTTC	CASSSTRTANYGYTF
-	TRBV18	-	TRBJ1-2	TGTGCCAGCTCACCAAACGCGGGACCCAGGGATGGCTACACCTTC	CASSPNAGPRDGYTF
-	TRBV7-2	-	TRBJ1-6	TGTGCCAGCAGCGCAGCGATGAATTCACCCCTCCACTTT	CASSAAMNSPLHF
TRBD2	TRBV9	-	TRBJ2-3	TGTGCCAGCAGCCCCCCGGGGGGGGCAGATACGCAGTATTTT	CASSPPGGADTQYF
TRBD1	TRBV2	-	TRBJ1-1	TGTGCCAGCAGGACTGGACAGGGGAGGTGGGAGAACACTGAAGCTTTCTTT	CASRTGQGRWENTEAFF
TRBD1	TRBV6-4	once	TRBJ2-1	TGTGCCAGCAGTGCTGGACAGGGGATGCATGAGCAGTTCTTC	CASSAGQGMHEQFF
TRBD1	TRBV19	once	TRBJ2-2	TGTGCCAGTATTTTATTCGAGGGGGCCGCCGGGGAGCTGTTTTTT	CASILFEGAAGELFF
-	TRBV9	-	TRBJ2-5	TGTGCCAGCAGCGCAAGCGCGGCGTTGTTCCGCGAGACCCAGTACTTC	CASSASAALFRETQYF
TRBD2	TRBV4-2	-	TRBJ2-5	TGTGCCAGCAGCCAAGGTAGCTCTAGCGGAAAAGAGACCCAGTACTTC	CASSQGSSSGKETQYF
-	TRBV6-2/TRBV6-3	-	TRBJ2-1	TGTGCCAGCAGCTCAGAGGGGGGGGGCCGAAGTGAGCAGTTCTTC	CASSSEGGGRSEQFF
-	TRBV12-3/TRBV12-4	-	TRBJ1-5	TGTGCCAGCAGTTTCTCCAATCAGCCCCAGCATTTT	CASSFSNQPQHF
TRBD2	TRBV15	-	TRBJ2-5	TGTGCCACCAGCAGAGATTGGGCCGGGACTAGCGGTGTCCAAGAGACCCAGTACTTC	CATSRDWAGTSGVQETQYF
TRBD2	TRBV7-9	once	TRBJ2-5	TGTGCCAGCAGCTTATGGACTAGCGGACAAGAGACCCAGTACTTC	CASSLWTSGQETQYF
TRBD2	TRBV7-3	once	TRBJ2-1	TGTGCCAGCAGCTTACATAGCGGGCCAGGATACAATGAGCAGTTCTTC	CASSLHSGPGYNEQFF
-	TRBV30	few	TRBJ1-1	TGTGCCTGGAGTGTGGGCCTTAACGCTTTCTTT	CAWSVGLNAFF
-	TRBV30	-	TRBJ1-2	TGTGCCTGGAGTGGTGGAGGTGGCTACACCTTC	CAWSGGGGYTF
TRBD1	TRBV5-5	-	TRBJ1-1	TGTGCCAGCAGCGCCCGGGACAGGATAACTGAAGCTTTCTTT	CASSARDRITEAFF
-	TRBV5-1	-	TRBJ1-5	TGCGCCAGCAGCTTGGGTACGGTTAGCAATCAGCCCCAGCATTTT	CASSLGTVSNQPQHF
-	TRBV12-3/TRBV12-4	-	TRBJ1-2	TGTGCCAGCACCCCGGGGGACTATGGCTACACCTTC	CASTPGDYGYTF
-	TRBV19	-	TRBJ1-2	TGTGCCAGTAGTAGCCCCGGTGGAGGGATCTATGGCTACACCTTC	CASSSPGGGIYGYTF
TRBD1	TRBV12-3/TRBV12-4	-	TRBJ1-2	TGTGCCAGCAGCCGGGGACAGGACTATGGCTACACCTTC	CASSRGQDYGYTF
-	TRBV6-5	-	TRBJ2-7	TGTGCCAGCAGTTCGACAATTTACGAGCAGTACTTC	CASSSTIYEQYF
-	TRBV6-5	-	TRBJ1-1	TGTGCCAGCAGTCCCTCGGGGGGCACTGAAGCTTTCTTT	CASSPSGGTEAFF
TRBD1	TRBV18	-	TRBJ2-7	TGTGCCACAACTCTCCCGGGACAGGGGACCTACGAGCAGTACTTC	CATTLPGQGTYEQYF
TRBD1	TRBV3-1/TRBV3-2	-	TRBJ2-7	TGTGCCAGCAGCCAAGATTGGGGGACAGGGCAGTACGAGCAGTACTTC	CASSQDWGTGQYEQYF
TRBD1	TRBV11-2	-	TRBJ1-2	TGTGCCAGCAGCTCAGGACAGGGGGGAGGCTACACCTTC	CASSSGQGGGYTF
-	TRBV7-8	-	TRBJ2-1	TGTGCCAGCAGCTTTCGGCAGGACAATGAGCAGTTCTTC	CASSFRQDNEQFF
-	TRBV6-5	-	TRBJ1-2	TGTGCCAGCAGTCCCCTGGCGACAAGTAACTATGGCTACACCTTC	CASSPLATSNYGYTF
-	TRBV12-5	-	TRBJ1-1	TGTGCTAGTGGTGTAGGGGGGGCCAAGCAAGCTTTCTTT	CASGVGGAKQAFF
-	TRBV6-5	-	TRBJ2-4	TGTGCCAGCAGAACCTCTCAGGGGTCCAAAAACATTCAGTACTTC	CASRTSQGSKNIQYF
-	TRBV5-5	-	TRBJ2-1	TGTGCCAGCAGCCCGGGGGTTCTGTTGCAAAATGAGCAGTTCTTC	CASSPGVLLQNEQFF
-	TRBV5-1	-	TRBJ2-1	TGCGCCAGCAGCGACATTAACAGGAAGGACAATGAGCAGTTCTTC	CASSDINRKDNEQFF
-	TRBV10-1	-	TRBJ2-7	TGCGCCAGCAGTCGGGTGTGGCAGTTTACCTACGAGCAGTACTTC	CASSRVWQFTYEQYF
-	TRBV18	-	TRBJ2-7	TGTGCCAGCTCACCACCGAGTAGAGCTTACGAGCAGTACTTC	CASSPPSRAYEQYF
-	TRBV7-2	-	TRBJ1-1	TGTGCCAGCAGCTTAGGTGGCGCGGTGGGACTTTGGAACACTGAAGCTTTCTTT	CASSLGGAVGLWNTEAFF
-	TRBV6-5	-	TRBJ1-4	TGTGCCAGCAGTTACGCGGGGGGCGCAACTAATGAAAAACTGTTTTTT	CASSYAGGATNEKLFF
-	TRBV2	-	TRBJ1-3	TGTGCCAGCATGCCCTACGAAACCGGAAACACCATATATTTT	CASMPYETGNTIYF
-	TRBV13	-	TRBJ1-1	TGTGCCAGCAGCCCGCCAGGGGATTCTGCTGAAGCTTTCTTT	CASSPPGDSAEAFF
-	TRBV7-2	-	TRBJ1-6	TGTGCCAGCAGCTTAGTTCCCCCCCAGACAGTTAAAAATTCACCCCTCCACTTT	CASSLVPPQTVKNSPLHF
-	TRBV27	-	TRBJ1-1	TGTGCCAGCAGTTCACGGACCATCAGGGGTTCTGAAGCTTTCTTT	CASSSRTIRGSEAFF